This note documents a single T cell receptor (beta chain) sequence. Antigen specificity is unknown. The V gene's germline CDR1 is MNHEY and CDR2 SVGAGI. V gave up 5 bases and J gave up 5 bases, with 14 bases separating them. The CDR3 extends over 14 amino acids. This sample was included in a study of cytotoxic CD8 clonotypes in ibrutinib-treated CLL. Study overall: Complete response was seen in 2 patients and partial in approximately 24; some 12 progressed and 14 stayed remitted after a median about 68 months. Findings of the study overall: Baseline values of clonality outstripped age-matched healthy donors and followed circulating CD8+ T-cell counts.

Deep sequencing aimed at 1 in 200,000 to 1 in 1 million T cells' resolution. The table came from immunoSEQ multiplex PCR; TCRdb's copy has only in-frame clones and leaves some out. The table records around 53,000 clones, 50% to 70% of them present only once. PBMCs that had been cryopreserved were the source of roughly 2 micrograms of genomic DNA for TCR beta libraries. This receptor was taken from a human donor with chronic lymphocytic leukemia. The specimen comprised PBMCs, sampled at disease progression, from a patient treated with ibrutinib. The J gene is TRBJ2-3, the V gene TRBV6-5; D unclear. This CDR3 reads CASSLYMSRDTQYF. In DNA, the CDR3 is TGTGCCAGCAGTCTATACATGTCCCGAGATACGCAGTATTTT.